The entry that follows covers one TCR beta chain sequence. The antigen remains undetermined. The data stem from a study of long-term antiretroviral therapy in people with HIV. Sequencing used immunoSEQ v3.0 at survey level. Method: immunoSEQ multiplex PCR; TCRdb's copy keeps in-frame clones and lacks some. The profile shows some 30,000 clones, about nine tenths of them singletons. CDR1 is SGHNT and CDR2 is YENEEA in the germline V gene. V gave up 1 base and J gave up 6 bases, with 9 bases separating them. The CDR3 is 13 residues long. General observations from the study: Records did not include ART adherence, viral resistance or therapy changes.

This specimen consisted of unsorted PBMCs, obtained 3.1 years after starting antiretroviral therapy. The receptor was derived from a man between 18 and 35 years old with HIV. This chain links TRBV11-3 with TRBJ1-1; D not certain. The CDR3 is CASSLGNGAEAFF. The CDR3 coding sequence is TGTGCCAGCAGCTTAGGTAACGGGGCTGAAGCTTTCTTT.